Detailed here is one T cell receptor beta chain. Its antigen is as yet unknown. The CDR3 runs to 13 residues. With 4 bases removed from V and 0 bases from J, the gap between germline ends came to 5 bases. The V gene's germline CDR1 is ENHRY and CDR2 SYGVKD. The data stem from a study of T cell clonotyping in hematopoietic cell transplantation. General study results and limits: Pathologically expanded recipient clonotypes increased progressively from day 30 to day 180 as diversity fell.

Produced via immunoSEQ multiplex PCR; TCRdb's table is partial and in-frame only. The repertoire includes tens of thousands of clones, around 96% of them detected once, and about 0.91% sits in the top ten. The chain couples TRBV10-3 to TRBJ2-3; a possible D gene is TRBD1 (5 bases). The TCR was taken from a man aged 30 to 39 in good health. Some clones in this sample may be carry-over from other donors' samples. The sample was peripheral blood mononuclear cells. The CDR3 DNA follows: TGTGCCATCAGTGCAGGGAGCACAGATACGCAGTATTTT. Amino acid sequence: CAISAGSTDTQYF.